A single sample gave rise to the 21 T cell receptor beta chains below, sequenced in a study of pediatric ulcerative colitis. Rectal tissue came from one to two pinch biopsies taken at colonoscopy. Only in-frame clones appear in the TCRdb table, and some are missing; sequencing was by immunoSEQ multiplex PCR. In the table there are about 36,000 clones, less than 80% of which are singletons. Sequencing was performed on gut tissue. These receptors were taken from a boy aged 5 to 17 with moderate ulcerative colitis.

The chain uses TRBV10-3 and TRBJ2-5; perhaps D is TRBD1 or TRBD2 (6 bases each). Trimming cost V 8 bases and J 7 bases, with 17 bases left between them. The V gene's germline CDR1 is ENHRY and CDR2 SYGVKD. This CDR3 contains 13 residues. The CDR3: CAIDEGGKGTQYF. The CDR3 coding sequence is TGTGCCATCGATGAGGGGGGAAAGGGGACCCAGTACTTC.

This clone turned up a few times. The V and J genes are TRBV29-1 and TRBJ1-1; no clear D gene. The CDR3 totals 11 residues. Trimming left V 8 bases short and J 8 bases short, with 15 bases between. CDR1 SQVTM and CDR2 ANQGSEA come from the germline V gene. The CDR3 bases are TGCAGCATAAAGGAATTTGGCGAAGCTTTCTTT. Amino acids: CSIKEFGEAFF.

This rearrangement joins TRBV10-3 to TRBJ2-5, with D possibly TRBD2 on 6 matching bases. Germline V gives CDR1 ENHRY, CDR2 SYGVKD. This CDR3 has 12 amino acids. The V end was cut by 10 bases, the J end by 1 base, with 10 bases between. CDR3 nucleotides: TGTGCCACCCGAGCGGGCCAAGAGACCCAGTACTTC. It encodes CATRAGQETQYF.

This chain joins TRBV28 and TRBJ1-6; TRBD1 agrees at 7 bases. There are 16 residues in the CDR3. Germline CDR1 is MDHEN and CDR2 is SYDVKM. V lost 1 base and J lost 4; bases outside the gene matches: 4. DNA of the CDR3: TGTGCCAGCAGTTTATACGGACAGGATTATAATTCACCCCTCCACTTT. It translates to CASSLYGQDYNSPLHF.

V is TRBV28 and J is TRBJ1-1; TRBD1 agrees at 8 bases. CDR3 length equals 12 residues. V trimming: 3 bases; J trimming: 8 bases; junction bases outside the gene matches: 2. Germline-derived CDR1 and CDR2 are MDHEN and SYDVKM. This CDR3 is CASSFRGLEAFF. CDR3 sequence (DNA): TGTGCCAGCAGTTTCAGGGGGCTCGAAGCTTTCTTT.

The CDR3 DNA sequence: TGTGCCATCAGCGTCGGAGGGGGACCCAGGAGCTCTGGAAACACCATATATTTT. Its protein product is CAISVGGGPRSSGNTIYF. The chain is built from TRBV10-3 and TRBJ1-3; tentatively, D is TRBD1 (6 bases). The CDR3 is 18 residues long. Germline loops: CDR1 ENHRY, CDR2 SYGVKD. V lost 6 bases and J 0 bases, leaving 21 bases between the germline ends.

The chain is built from TRBV5-1 and TRBJ1-1; D unresolved. CDR1 and CDR2 from the germline V gene are SGHRS and YFSETQ. Trimming took 2 bases from V and 7 from J, leaving 9 bases between them. This CDR3 is 12 amino acids long. CDR3 sequence: CASSFPTDEAFF. The CDR3 coding sequence is TGCGCCAGCAGCTTCCCCACAGATGAAGCTTTCTTT.

The chain is built from TRBV6-1 and TRBJ2-1; either TRBD1 or TRBD2 may supply D (6 bases each). This CDR3 has 15 residues. Trimming shortened V by 8 bases and J by 6 bases, and 20 bases separated the two germline ends. The V gene's germline CDR1 is MNHNS and CDR2 SASEGT. As DNA, the CDR3 is TGTGCCAGCTCACGTTGGGGGGCGGCGGGCAATGAGCAGTTCTTC. Encoded protein: CASSRWGAAGNEQFF.

The chain recombines TRBV2 with TRBJ2-1; 9 nucleotides align to TRBD2. Looked up from germline, CDR1 is SNHLY and CDR2 is FYNNEI. J lost 5 bases, V lost 4 bases, and 6 bases had no gene match. The CDR3 totals 15 residues. The CDR3 DNA follows: TGTGCCAGCAGTGGGACTAGCGTTATCCACAATGAGCAGTTCTTC. It encodes CASSGTSVIHNEQFF. Drawing the rest from reference TRBV2 and TRBJ2-1, the complete variable domain is EPEVTQTPSHQVTQMGQEVILRCVPISNHLYFYWYRQILGQKVEFLVSFYNNEISEKSEIFDDQFSVERPDGSNFTLKIRSTKLEDSAMYFCASSGTSVIHNEQFFGPGTRLTVL.

The chain joins TRBV29-1 to TRBJ2-7; 8 nucleotides align to TRBD2. The CDR3 is 16 amino acids. Per the germline V gene, CDR1 is SQVTM and CDR2 is ANQGSEA. Trimming at V came to 1 base and at J to 6 bases, leaving 14 bases not matched to a gene. The CDR3 sequence: CSVEGQRSGRRGEQYF. The CDR3 nucleotides read TGCAGCGTTGAAGGACAGAGGAGCGGGAGAAGGGGCGAGCAGTACTTC.

The chain joins TRBV10-3 to TRBJ2-2; no definite D call. CDR1 ENHRY and CDR2 SYGVKD come from the germline V gene. V was shortened by 7 bases and J by 0 bases, with 9 bases between the two germline ends. The CDR3 is made up of 14 amino acids. CDR3 nucleotide sequence: TGTGCCATCAATGCAGAGACGAACACCGGGGAGCTGTTTTTT. Encoded protein: CAINAETNTGELFF.

The genes are TRBV5-6 and TRBJ1-2; tentative D call: TRBD1 (5 bases). This CDR3 has 14 amino acids. Germline-derived CDR1 and CDR2 are SGHDT and YYEEEE. V lost 2 bases and J lost 4, with 12 bases in between. CDR3: CASSFRFGTYGYTF. The CDR3 DNA is TGTGCCAGCAGCTTCAGGTTTGGGACCTATGGCTACACCTTC.

The rearrangement uses TRBV5-1 and TRBJ2-1; D tentatively reads TRBD1 or TRBD2 (8 bases each). CDR3 length: 14 residues. Per germline, CDR1 SGHRS and CDR2 YFSETQ. Trimming shortened V by 4 bases and J by 9 bases, and 17 bases separated the two germline ends. CDR3 nucleotides: TGCGCCAGCAGCCAGAGGACAGGGACTAGTGAGCAGTTCTTC. This sequence encodes CASSQRTGTSEQFF.

CDR3 nucleotide sequence: TGTGCCAGCAGCCTCCCACAGGATAATGGCTACACCTTC. The encoded protein is CASSLPQDNGYTF. The rearrangement uses TRBV28 and TRBJ1-2; possibly TRBD1 for D (5 bases). Trimming left V 6 bases short and J 6 bases short, with 14 bases between. Germline loops: CDR1 MDHEN, CDR2 SYDVKM. The CDR3 contains 13 residues.

A single count supports this clone. The CDR3 here is CAWSQGSGANVLTF. CDR3 nucleotide sequence: TGTGCCTGGAGTCAAGGGTCAGGGGCCAACGTCCTGACTTTC. V is TRBV30 and J is TRBJ2-6; D is undetermined. This CDR3 is 14 amino acids long. Trimming cost V 2 bases and J 4 bases, with 9 bases left between them. In germline, CDR1 is GTSNPN, CDR2 SVGIG (reference sequence).

The gene calls are TRBV30 and TRBJ1-5; D remains unclear. With 4 bases removed from V and 10 bases from J, the gap between germline ends came to 17 bases. This CDR3 spans 13 amino acids. The V gene's germline CDR1 is GTSNPN and CDR2 SVGIG (reference sequence). The CDR3 here is CAWTRTAEGPQHF. The CDR3 nucleotides read TGTGCCTGGACCCGGACGGCGGAAGGACCCCAGCATTTT.

This chain joins TRBV30 and TRBJ2-7, with D tentatively TRBD1 (5 bases). The CDR3 spans 12 residues. The ends were cut back, 1 base at V and 4 bases at J, with 8 bases in the middle. Germline values: CDR1 GTSNPN, CDR2 SVGIG (reference sequence). Here the CDR3 DNA reads TGTGCCTGGAGTGCCCAGGGTTACGAGCAGTACTTC. Its protein product is CAWSAQGYEQYF.

The chain couples TRBV7-2 to TRBJ2-5; D is possibly TRBD1 or TRBD2 (5 bases each). The CDR3 is made up of 14 amino acids. V was clipped by 5 bases and J by 3 bases, with 13 bases between them. The germline V gene has CDR1 SGHTA and CDR2 FQGNSA. CDR3: CASSRSRGEETQYF. The CDR3 nucleotides are TGTGCCAGCAGCCGGAGCCGGGGCGAAGAGACCCAGTACTTC.

The chain has TRBV6-5 and TRBJ1-2; D is uncertain. The CDR3 runs 12 residues. Germline CDR1 reads MNHEY; CDR2 reads SVGAGI. V lost 8 bases and J lost 1, with 8 bases in between. As DNA, the CDR3 is TGTGCCAGCGGGTCCTTTAACTATGGCTACACCTTC. This encodes CASGSFNYGYTF.

This clone has more than one count but fewer than ten. A junction boundary mismatches the germline segment, possibly from a read error. The chain is built from TRBV29-1 and TRBJ1-1; D may be TRBD1 (6 bases). CDR3 size: 15 residues. From germline, CDR1 is SQVTM and CDR2 ANQGSEA. CDR3 loop: CSVQDRPRWGLRAFF. The DNA for the CDR3 is TGCAGCGTTCAAGACAGGCCCCGTTGGGGCCTAAGGGCTTTCTTT.

This clone came up a few times. The chain carries TRBV7-8 and TRBJ1-2, with 9 bases identical to TRBD1. CDR1 is SGHVS and CDR2 is FQNEAQ in the germline V gene. Losses at the gene ends were 5 bases for V and 6 bases for J; bases not matched to a gene: 7. The CDR3 is 14 amino acids. This CDR3 reads CASSPGDRAHGYTF. The CDR3 nucleotides read TGTGCCAGCAGCCCGGGGGACAGGGCGCATGGCTACACCTTC.